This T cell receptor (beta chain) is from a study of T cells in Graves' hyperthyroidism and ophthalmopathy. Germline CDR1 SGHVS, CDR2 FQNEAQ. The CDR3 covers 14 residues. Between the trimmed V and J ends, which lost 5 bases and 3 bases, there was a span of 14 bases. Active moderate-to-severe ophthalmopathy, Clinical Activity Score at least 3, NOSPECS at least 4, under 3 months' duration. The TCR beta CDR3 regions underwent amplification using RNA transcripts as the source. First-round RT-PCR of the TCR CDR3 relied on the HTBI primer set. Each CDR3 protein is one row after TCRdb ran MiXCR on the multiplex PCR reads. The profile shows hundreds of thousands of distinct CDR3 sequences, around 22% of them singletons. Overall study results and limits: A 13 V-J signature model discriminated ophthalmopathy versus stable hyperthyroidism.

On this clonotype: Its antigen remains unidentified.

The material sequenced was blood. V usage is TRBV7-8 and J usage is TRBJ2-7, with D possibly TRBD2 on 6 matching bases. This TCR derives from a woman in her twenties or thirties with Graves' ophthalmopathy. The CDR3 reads CASSLPAGGYEQYF. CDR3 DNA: TGTGCCAGCAGCCTTCCGGCCGGGGGCTACGAGCAGTACTTC.